This TCR beta chain was recovered during a study of cytomegalovirus exposure and HLA in healthy donors. Notes on the study in general: Cytomegalovirus-associated TCR beta chains were listed, numbering more than 150.

The germline CDR1 and CDR2 sequences are MNHNS and SASEGT. Losses at the gene ends were 6 bases for V and 5 bases for J; bases not matched to a gene: 7. The CDR3 runs to 14 residues. As for this clone: Antigen unknown.

Clones were read by immunoSEQ multiplex PCR, and TCRdb kept only the in-frame ones, dropping some. Altogether about 240,000 clones are present, approximately 83% being singletons, with the ten largest covering around 1.2%. The sequencing sample was made of PBMCs. J is TRBJ1-2 and V is TRBV6-1; the match to TRBD1 covers 9 bases. The receptor's source is a woman aged 30 to 39 in good health and CMV-seropositive. CDR3 in DNA: TGTGCCAGCAGGACGCGGACAGGGGTGTATGGCTACACCTTC. This codes for CASRTRTGVYGYTF.